This T cell receptor (beta chain) came from a study of T cells after yellow fever vaccination. TCRdb fed the 5' RACE reads into MiXCR, producing one record per CDR3 protein. The sample lists under 550,000 distinct CDR3 sequences; 20% to 25% were seen once. Trimming cost V 3 bases and J 4 bases, with 12 bases left between them. CDR3 length: 14 residues. Germline CDR1 is KGHSH and CDR2 is LQKENI. The sample was PBMCs, taken roughly 20 days after the first yellow fever vaccination. The chain combines TRBV18 with TRBJ1-2; D is undetermined. The TCR sequence derives from a man between 18 and 29 years old who received the YFV17D yellow fever vaccine. In nucleotides, the CDR3 is TGTGCCAGCTCACCTCGGCAGGCCCTCTATGGCTACACCTTC. Amino acid sequence: CASSPRQALYGYTF.